One sample yielded the 3 T cell receptor beta chains listed below, sequenced in a study of vaccination and CD4 T cells after COVID-19. Sequence data for DNA of cultured CD4+ T cells were generated by the Oncomine TCR Beta short-read assay. Via MiXCR, TCRdb re-called the PCR reads, giving one row per CDR3 protein. Here the sample spans 7,500 to 9,500 distinct CDR3 sequences, around 64% being singletons. Treatment noted: approximately 9-day PBMC culture with coronavirus spike peptide pools or control peptides (ViraFEST assay). Their antigen targets remain unknown. The sequencing input was CD4+ T cells from blood, cultured in vitro. These receptors all come from a human donor who had recovered from COVID-19.

The chain uses TRBV29-1 and TRBJ1-1; D remains ambiguous. V was clipped by 3 bases and J by 1 base, with 6 bases between them. The CDR3 has 12 residues. CDR1 is SQVTM and CDR2 is ANQGSEA in the germline V gene. This chain's CDR3 is CSVDWQNTEAFF. The CDR3 DNA reads as TGCAGCGTTGATTGGCAGAACACTGAAGCTTTCTTT. The variable domain in full, completed from reference TRBV29-1 and TRBJ1-1, reads SAVISQKPSRDICQRGTSLTIQCQVDSQVTMMFWYRQQPGQSLTLIATANQGSEATYESGFVIDKFPISRPNLTFSTLTVSNMSPEDSSIYLCSVDWQNTEAFFGQGTRLTVV.

This clonotype was detected a few times. The V and J genes are TRBV20-1 and TRBJ1-3; possible D gene TRBD1, 5 bases. V was shortened by 5 bases and J by 0 bases, with 11 bases between the two germline ends. The CDR3 has 14 amino acids. Germline CDR1 and CDR2: DFQATT and SNEGSKA (reference sequence). CDR3 sequence (DNA): TGCAGTGCTCGGGACGGGTACTCTGGAAACACCATATATTTT. Its protein is CSARDGYSGNTIYF.

This clonotype was found a few times. The V call is TRBV7-2, the J call TRBJ2-3; TRBD2 agrees at 8 bases. Germline CDR1 and CDR2: SGHTA and FQGNSA. The CDR3 contains 16 residues. With V trimmed by 1 base and J by 1 base, 4 bases remained unmatched. As DNA, the CDR3 is TGTGCCAGCAGCTTAGTTGCACTAGCGGGCACAGATACGCAGTATTTT. It translates to CASSLVALAGTDTQYF.